The clone carrying this T cell receptor beta chain was seen a few times. V was clipped by 6 bases and J by 0 bases, with 9 bases between them. Germline lookup yields CDR1 MNHEY and CDR2 SVGAGI. The length of the CDR3 is 14 residues. This specimen belongs to a study of blood T cells in healthy people across ages. Primers used in a second PCR of roughly 6 to 12 cycles were a sample-barcoded 5' primer and a J-beta primer mix. TCRdb redid the calling of the 5' RACE reads with MiXCR, one entry per CDR3 protein. The sample records about 600,000 distinct CDR3 sequences, 45% to 55% being singletons. The receptor comes from a man aged 80 or over in good health. V gene TRBV6-5 combines with J gene TRBJ2-1; a possible D gene is TRBD1 (6 bases). Input material: blood. Here the CDR3 reads CASSDRFSYNEQFF. The CDR3 DNA sequence: TGTGCCAGCAGCGACAGGTTCTCCTACAATGAGCAGTTCTTC.